This entry lists 11 T cell receptor beta chains sequenced from one sample in a study of CD8+ T cells in alopecia areata. Reverse transcription of extracted RNA yielded cDNA, which provided the sequencing template. TCRdb's table, derived via immunoSEQ multiplex PCR, lists solely in-frame clones and lacks some. The sample contains approximately 150,000 clones, 55% of which appear only once. Sequencing used CD4+ T cells sorted from blood. Source of these receptors: a human donor in good health.

V usage is TRBV4-1 and J usage is TRBJ1-5; 7 bases are a match to TRBD1. The CDR3 covers 13 residues. Germline CDR1 reads MGHRA; CDR2 reads YSYEKL. Losses at the gene ends were 4 bases for V and 6 bases for J; bases not matched to a gene: 3. CDR3 protein: CASSRNRGQPQHF. Here the CDR3 DNA reads TGCGCCAGCAGCCGCAACAGGGGTCAGCCCCAGCATTTT.

J is TRBJ2-5 and V is TRBV4-1; 9 bases align to TRBD1. The germline V gene has CDR1 MGHRA and CDR2 YSYEKL. With 3 bases clipped from V and 0 bases from J, the junction kept 5 bases outside the gene matches. This CDR3 comprises 16 residues. CDR3 in amino acids: CASSHLDRGYQETQYF. CDR3 sequence (DNA): TGCGCCAGCAGCCACCTAGACAGGGGGTACCAAGAGACCCAGTACTTC.

This clone has just a few counts. The chain joins TRBV27 to TRBJ2-6, with a possible D match to TRBD2 (6 bases). The length of the CDR3 is 18 residues. CDR1 MNHEY and CDR2 SMNVEV come from the germline V gene (reference sequence). With 3 bases removed from V and 4 bases from J, the gap between germline ends came to 19 bases. CDR3 coding DNA: TGTGCCAGCAGTTTTACACCCCTCGGGACTCTGGGGGCCAACGTCCTGACTTTC. Amino acid sequence: CASSFTPLGTLGANVLTF. Full variable domain (outside the CDR3, taken from reference TRBV27 and TRBJ2-6): EAQVTQNPRYLITVTGKKLTVTCSQNMNHEYMSWYRQDPGLGLRQIYYSMNVEVTDKGDVPEGYKVSRKEKRNFPLILESPSPNQTSLYFCASSFTPLGTLGANVLTFGAGSRLTVL.

This chain connects TRBV7-6 to TRBJ2-3; no clear D gene. Trimming removed 4 bases from V and 6 bases from J, with 11 bases in between. The CDR3 is 13 residues long. Germline CDR1 reads SGHVS; CDR2 reads FNYEAQ. The CDR3 coding sequence is TGTGCCAGCAGCTCGCAGTTCGCGGATACGCAGTATTTT. Encoded protein: CASSSQFADTQYF.

This clone has a count of ten or more. The J gene is TRBJ1-1, the V gene TRBV18, with 11 bases that match TRBD1. Germline V lookup: CDR1 KGHSH, CDR2 LQKENI. The CDR3 consists of 20 residues. V dropped 6 bases and J dropped 0; count of bases not matched to a gene: 18. The DNA for the CDR3 is TGTGCCAGCTCGACCAGGGAGGCCTCGGGACAGGGGGGTCTGAACACTGAAGCTTTCTTT. This encodes CASSTREASGQGGLNTEAFF.

The V call is TRBV27, the J call TRBJ1-4; no clear D. Looked up from germline, CDR1 is MNHEY and CDR2 is SMNVEV (reference sequence). V dropped 5 bases and J dropped 8 bases, with 12 bases sitting between them. The CDR3 runs to 13 residues. CDR3 sequence reads: CASSLGSGEKLFF. CDR3 in DNA: TGTGCCAGCAGTCTGGGCAGCGGGGAAAAACTGTTTTTT.

The J gene is TRBJ1-2, the V gene TRBV29-1; D gene ambiguous. The CDR3 spans 12 residues. CDR1 is SQVTM and CDR2 is ANQGSEA in the germline V gene. V lost 2 bases and J 8 bases, leaving 12 bases between the germline ends. CDR3 sequence (DNA): TGCAGCGTTGAATCTGGTGGGAGAGGCTACACCTTC. This sequence encodes CSVESGGRGYTF. Drawing the rest from reference TRBV29-1 and TRBJ1-2, the complete variable domain is SAVISQKPSRDICQRGTSLTIQCQVDSQVTMMFWYRQQPGQSLTLIATANQGSEATYESGFVIDKFPISRPNLTFSTLTVSNMSPEDSSIYLCSVESGGRGYTFGSGTRLTVV.

This clone appeared once. The chain combines TRBV2 with TRBJ2-1, with D possibly being TRBD2 (6 bases). CDR1 and CDR2 from the germline V gene are SNHLY and FYNNEI. This CDR3 contains 16 residues. The V and J ends lost 3 bases and 6 bases respectively, with 18 bases between them. CDR3 sequence: CASSDVGGPLINEQFF. In DNA form, the CDR3 reads TGTGCCAGCAGTGATGTGGGGGGACCCTTAATCAATGAGCAGTTCTTC.

This clone occurred once. The chain has TRBV6-5 and TRBJ1-1, with D unclear. From germline, CDR1 is MNHEY and CDR2 SVGAGI. Trimming left V 3 bases short and J 4 bases short, with 6 bases between. This CDR3 has 12 amino acids. The CDR3 nucleotides are TGTGCCAGCAGTTATGCGGGCACTGAAGCTTTCTTT. Its protein is CASSYAGTEAFF.

This clone was seen once. The J gene is TRBJ2-2, the V gene TRBV6-1; 13 bases agree with TRBD2. The CDR3 is 16 amino acids. The germline CDR1 and CDR2 sequences are MNHNS and SASEGT. V lost 4 bases to trimming and J lost 5 bases; unmatched junction nucleotides: 4. In DNA, the CDR3 is TGTGCCAGCAGTGGCCCGGGACTAGCGGGAACCGGGGAGCTGTTTTTT. Its protein product is CASSGPGLAGTGELFF.

The V call is TRBV30, the J call TRBJ1-2; D call uncertain. This CDR3 has 15 residues. Per germline, CDR1 GTSNPN and CDR2 SVGIG (reference sequence). Between the trimmed V and J ends, which lost 0 bases and 1 base, there was a span of 12 bases. The CDR3 region is CAWSVQSGVNYGYTF. As DNA, the CDR3 is TGTGCCTGGAGTGTACAGTCTGGGGTTAACTATGGCTACACCTTC.